This T cell receptor beta chain was documented in a study of T cell responses to AZD1222 COVID-19 vaccine. Study information: Doses given second, at about 4 or about 12 weeks, were pooled. Findings and limits, study-wide: Only a handful of people who got AZD1222 tested seropositive at baseline. A mostly white British donor set with more females was recruited, and clonal diversity was possibly underestimated.

Germline V lookup: CDR1 MDHEN, CDR2 SYDVKM. The CDR3 extends over 15 amino acids. Trimming took 6 bases from V and 5 from J; bases not matched to a gene: 7. About this clone: The antigen remains unidentified.

TCRdb's table, derived via immunoSEQ multiplex PCR, lists solely in-frame clones and lacks some. The profile shows approximately 150,000 clones, just under 95% of them singletons. This chain connects TRBV28 to TRBJ2-2, with 9 bases aligning to TRBD1. Source: peripheral blood, taken on day 0 of AZD1222 vaccination. The source of this sequence is an adult in good health. The CDR3 spells CASRTGGAETGELFF. Written as DNA, the CDR3 is TGTGCCAGCAGGACAGGGGGAGCGGAAACCGGGGAGCTGTTTTTT.